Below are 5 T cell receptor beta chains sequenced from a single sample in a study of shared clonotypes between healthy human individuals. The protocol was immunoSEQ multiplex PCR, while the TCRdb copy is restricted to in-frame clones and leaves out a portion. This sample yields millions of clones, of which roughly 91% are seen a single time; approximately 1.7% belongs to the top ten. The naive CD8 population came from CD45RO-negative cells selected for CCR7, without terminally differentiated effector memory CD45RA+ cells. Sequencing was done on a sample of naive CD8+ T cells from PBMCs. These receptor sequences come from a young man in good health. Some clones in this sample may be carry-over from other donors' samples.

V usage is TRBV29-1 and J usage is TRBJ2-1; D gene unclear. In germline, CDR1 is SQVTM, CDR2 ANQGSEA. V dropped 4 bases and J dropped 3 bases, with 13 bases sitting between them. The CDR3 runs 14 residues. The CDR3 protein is CSVAIRSYYNEQFF. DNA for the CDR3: TGCAGCGTTGCCATCCGCTCTTACTACAATGAGCAGTTCTTC.

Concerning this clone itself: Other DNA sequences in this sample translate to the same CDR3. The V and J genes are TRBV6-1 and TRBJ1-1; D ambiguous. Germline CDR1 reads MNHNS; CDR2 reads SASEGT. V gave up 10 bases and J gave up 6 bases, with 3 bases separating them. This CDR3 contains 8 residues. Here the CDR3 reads CAISEAFF. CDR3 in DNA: TGTGCCATTTCTGAAGCTTTCTTT.

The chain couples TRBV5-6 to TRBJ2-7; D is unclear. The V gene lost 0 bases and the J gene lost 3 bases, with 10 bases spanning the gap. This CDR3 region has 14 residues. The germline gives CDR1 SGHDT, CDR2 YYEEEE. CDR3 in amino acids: CASSLEGRYYEQYF. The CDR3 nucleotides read TGTGCCAGCAGCTTGGAGGGTAGATACTACGAGCAGTACTTC.

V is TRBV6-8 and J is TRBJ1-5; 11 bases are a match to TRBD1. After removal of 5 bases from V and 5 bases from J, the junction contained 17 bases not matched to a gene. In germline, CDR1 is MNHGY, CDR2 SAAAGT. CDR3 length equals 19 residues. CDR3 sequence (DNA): TGTGCCAGCAGTCGCCTCCCCGGGACAGGGGGGATAATCCATCAGCCCCAGCATTTT. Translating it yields CASSRLPGTGGIIHQPQHF.

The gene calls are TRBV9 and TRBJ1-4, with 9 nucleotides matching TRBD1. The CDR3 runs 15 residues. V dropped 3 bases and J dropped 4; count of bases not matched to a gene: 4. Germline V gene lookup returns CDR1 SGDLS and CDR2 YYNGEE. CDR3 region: CASSANRGRNEKLFF. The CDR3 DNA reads TGTGCCAGCAGCGCCAACAGGGGGCGTAATGAAAAACTGTTTTTT.